These 9 T cell receptor beta chains were all obtained from the same sample, sequenced in a study of cytomegalovirus exposure and HLA in healthy donors. Clones were sequenced by immunoSEQ multiplex PCR, and TCRdb holds only the in-frame ones, with some missing. Altogether tens of thousands of clones are present, roughly 93% being singletons, with the ten largest covering about 0.61%. The sequenced sample consisted of PBMCs. The receptor set was obtained from a man aged 18 to 30 in good health and CMV-seronegative.

J is TRBJ2-3 and V is TRBV5-6; 11 bases match TRBD1. This CDR3 region has 16 residues. Looked up from germline, CDR1 is SGHDT and CDR2 is YYEEEE. J was trimmed by 5 bases and V by 3 bases; bases with no gene match: 8. CDR3 bases: TGTGCCAGCAGCTGGGGTGGACAGGGGGCTCAAGATACGCAGTATTTT. This gives the protein CASSWGGQGAQDTQYF.

The chain couples TRBV27 to TRBJ1-6; TRBD1 agrees at 9 bases. This CDR3 contains 17 residues. The V and J ends lost 5 bases and 7 bases, in that order; junction bases with no gene match: 12. Germline-derived CDR1 and CDR2 are MNHEY and SMNVEV (reference sequence). For the CDR3, the DNA is TGTGCCAGCAGTATCTTCTCGGGACAGGGCGCCAATTCACCCCTCCACTTT. Its translation: CASSIFSGQGANSPLHF.

The chain joins TRBV7-6 to TRBJ2-7; D is unclear. Trimming shortened V by 1 base and J by 1 base, and 8 bases separated the two germline ends. CDR1 is SGHVS, CDR2 FNYEAQ, per germline. This CDR3 is built from 14 residues. For the CDR3, the DNA is TGTGCCAGCAGCTTAGAGGCGGTTTCCTACGAGCAGTACTTC. It is translated as CASSLEAVSYEQYF.

This chain uses TRBV11-3 with TRBJ1-1; TRBD1 matches at 8 bases. V gave up 2 bases and J gave up 5 bases; unmatched junction bases: 4. The CDR3 totals 14 residues. The V gene's germline CDR1 is SGHNT and CDR2 YENEEA. The CDR3 nucleotides are TGTGCCAGCAGCTTAATAACAGGGGGGACTGAAGCTTTCTTT. Its protein is CASSLITGGTEAFF.

In DNA form, the CDR3 reads TGTGCCAGCAGCGTAGGGCTAGCGGGAGGGCCATACAATGAGCAGTTCTTC. It codes for CASSVGLAGGPYNEQFF. The chain uses TRBV9 and TRBJ2-1; TRBD2 matches at 12 bases. Per germline, CDR1 SGDLS and CDR2 YYNGEE. CDR3 length: 17 residues. The trim removed 0 bases at V and 4 bases at J, leaving 5 bases unmatched.

This chain uses TRBV10-3 with TRBJ2-7, with TRBD1 identical over 10 bases. The CDR3 covers 14 residues. V shed 6 bases and J 5 bases; nucleotides not matched to a gene: 7. Germline V gene sequence: CDR1 ENHRY, CDR2 SYGVKD. The CDR3 bases are TGTGCCATCAGCTACCGGGACAGGGGCAACGAGCAGTACTTC. This codes for CAISYRDRGNEQYF.

The chain is built from TRBV30 and TRBJ2-7, with TRBD1 matching over 9 bases. V trimming: 2 bases; J trimming: 4 bases; junction bases outside the gene matches: 9. The germline V gene has CDR1 GTSNPN and CDR2 SVGIG (reference sequence). The CDR3 contains 15 residues. CDR3 sequence reads: CAWSYTGTGKYEQYF. CDR3 nucleotides: TGTGCCTGGAGTTACACCGGGACAGGGAAATACGAGCAGTACTTC.

The chain employs TRBV25-1 and TRBJ2-6; D is perhaps TRBD2 (6 bases). This CDR3 contains 18 residues. V was trimmed by 4 bases and J by 0 bases, leaving 16 bases between them. CDR1 and CDR2 from the germline V gene are MGHDK and SYGVNS. CDR3 protein: CASSGRGLTGSGANVLTF. The CDR3 DNA reads as TGTGCCAGCAGTGGGAGGGGACTCACAGGCTCTGGGGCCAACGTCCTGACTTTC.

This clone appeared once. The V call is TRBV2, the J call TRBJ2-7, with D maybe TRBD2 (7 bases). V shed 3 bases and J shed 0 bases, with 12 bases lying between them. The CDR3 is made up of 15 amino acids. Germline V gives CDR1 SNHLY, CDR2 FYNNEI. The CDR3 nucleotides read TGTGCCAGCAGTGAGTGGGGGGGCATCTCCTACGAGCAGTACTTC. Its translation: CASSEWGGISYEQYF.